These T cell receptor beta chains were read from a single sample in a study of identical twins. TCRdb ran MiXCR on the 5' RACE reads and lists one entry per CDR3 protein. The sample records a few hundred thousand distinct CDR3 sequences, 15% being singletons. A further study also used this sample, focusing on yellow fever vaccine responses in identical twins.

Sample: CD4+ T cells sorted from blood. The receptors here all came from a woman under 30 in good health. Both conserved end residues are part of each CDR3. Each record gives: clone size, CDR3 length, V gene, J gene, D gene, CDR3 DNA, CDR3 protein. A D gene is named only where the DNA matches it firmly. Only part of the rows carry a size: once, few, many, or a class if the clone is expanded.

.	16	TRBV5-1	TRBJ2-5	.	TGCGCCAGCAGCTTGAATCTGGCGTTGGGCCAAGAGACCCAGTACTTC	CASSLNLALGQETQYF
.	18	TRBV6-1	TRBJ2-3	.	TGTGCCAGCAGTGAAGAAATCCCCCGGCCGATGGGCACAGATACGCAGTATTTT	CASSEEIPRPMGTDTQYF
.	15	TRBV7-3	TRBJ2-3	.	TGTGCCAGCAGCCCCGGGTTAGCTCTCTCGGATACGCAGTATTTT	CASSPGLALSDTQYF
many	14	TRBV12-3/TRBV12-4	TRBJ1-2	.	TGTGCCAGCAGTTTTAGCCAGGGCCCCTATGGCTACACCTTC	CASSFSQGPYGYTF
.	16	TRBV24-1	TRBJ2-1	.	TGTGCCACCAGTGGGGGCCGGGACTCAGTCGACAATGAGCAGTTCTTC	CATSGGRDSVDNEQFF
.	16	TRBV3-1	TRBJ2-7	.	TGTGCCAGCAGCCAAGATATAGTCCGGAGCTCCTACGAGCAGTACTTC	CASSQDIVRSSYEQYF
.	16	TRBV4-1	TRBJ2-1	.	TGCGCCAGCAGCCAAGCCGCCGCCGTAGCAGGGGCTGTTCAGTTCTTC	CASSQAAAVAGAVQFF
.	15	TRBV9	TRBJ2-1	.	TGTGCCAGCAGCCCCCGCGGTTGGGCGAACAATGAGCAGTTCTTC	CASSPRGWANNEQFF
.	13	TRBV24-1	TRBJ2-1	.	TGTGCCACCAGTGAACCCGGGACTGTTGAGCAGTTCTTC	CATSEPGTVEQFF
many	15	TRBV7-9	TRBJ2-5	TRBD1	TGTGCCAGCAGCCAGGACAGGGTATTCGGAGAGACCCAGTACTTC	CASSQDRVFGETQYF
.	17	TRBV10-3	TRBJ2-3	.	TGTGCCATCAGTGAGTCGACAGGCGGGGGTAGCACAGATACGCAGTATTTT	CAISESTGGGSTDTQYF
few	16	TRBV7-9	TRBJ2-1	.	TGTGCCAGCAGCTTAGCCCCTGTCTGGTCCTACAATGAGCAGTTCTTC	CASSLAPVWSYNEQFF
once	13	TRBV2	TRBJ2-2	.	TGTGCCAGCAGTGCGGCCAGCACCGGGGAGCTGTTTTTT	CASSAASTGELFF
few	15	TRBV3-1	TRBJ1-4	.	TGTGCCAGCAGCCGCCGACAGCTAAAGATTGAAAAACTGTTTTTT	CASSRRQLKIEKLFF
.	13	TRBV11-3	TRBJ2-7	.	TGTGCCAGCAGCTTAGTTTTGAGCTACGAGCAGTACTTC	CASSLVLSYEQYF
.	17	TRBV24-1	TRBJ1-4	TRBD1	TGTGCCACCAGTGATTCCCACGGGACAGGGAATAAGGAAAAACTGTTTTTT	CATSDSHGTGNKEKLFF
once	16	TRBV12-3/TRBV12-4	TRBJ2-6	.	TGTGCCAGCAGTGCCCCCCGGGGCTCTGGGGCCAACGTCCTGACTTTC	CASSAPRGSGANVLTF
few	11	TRBV2	TRBJ2-7	.	TGTGCCAGCAGGGTTAACTACGAGCAGTACTTC	CASRVNYEQYF
.	13	TRBV5-5	TRBJ2-3	.	TGTGCCAGCAGCTCACGTAGCGTATATACGCAGTATTTT	CASSSRSVYTQYF
.	11	TRBV29-1	TRBJ2-3	.	TGCAGCCTCAGAAACACAGATACGCAGTATTTT	CSLRNTDTQYF
.	15	TRBV11-3	TRBJ2-1	.	TGTGCCAGCAGCTTAGGATATGAGAGGGGCGATGAGCAGTTCTTC	CASSLGYERGDEQFF
few	13	TRBV20-1	TRBJ2-5	.	TGCAGTGCTAGAAACGGGCAGCAAGAGACCCAGTACTTC	CSARNGQQETQYF
few	15	TRBV12-3/TRBV12-4	TRBJ2-1	TRBD1	TGTGCCAGCAGCCCGACAGGGGGAGACTACAATGAGCAGTTCTTC	CASSPTGGDYNEQFF
few	15	TRBV5-6	TRBJ2-1	TRBD1	TGTGCCAGCAGCTCTAACAGGGGCTCCTACAATGAGCAGTTCTTC	CASSSNRGSYNEQFF
many	12	TRBV20-1	TRBJ1-5	.	TGCAGTGCTAGAGAGCCGTCTCAGCCCCAGCATTTT	CSAREPSQPQHF
.	13	TRBV20-1	TRBJ2-7	TRBD1	TGCAGTGCCAGTCAGACAGGGGCGGCCGAGCAGTACTTC	CSASQTGAAEQYF
.	14	TRBV20-1	TRBJ2-7	TRBD1	TGCAGTGCGGCCTGGACAGGGAGTGCCGTCGGGCAGTACTTC	CSAAWTGSAVGQYF
.	14	TRBV7-8	TRBJ2-7	.	TGTGCCAGCAGCTTGCTCGAGATCTCCTACGAGCAGTACTTC	CASSLLEISYEQYF
few	10	TRBV29-1	TRBJ2-1	.	TGCAGCGTTTCAGGCAATGAGCAGTTCTTC	CSVSGNEQFF
.	14	TRBV7-8	TRBJ2-3	TRBD2	TGTGCCAGCAGCCCGATAGCGGGACTAGATACGCAGTATTTT	CASSPIAGLDTQYF
once	16	TRBV5-5	TRBJ2-1	TRBD2	TGTGCCAGCAGCCGGGGAACGGGGGGATCTTACAATGAGCAGTTCTTC	CASSRGTGGSYNEQFF
.	14	TRBV20-1	TRBJ1-6	TRBD1	TGCAGTGCCCCAGGGGGCAGCTATAATTCACCCCTCCACTTT	CSAPGGSYNSPLHF
few	14	TRBV12-3/TRBV12-4	TRBJ2-1	.	TGTGCCAGCAGTCCCCGGGTCTCCTACAATGAGCAGTTCTTC	CASSPRVSYNEQFF
many	14	TRBV12-3/TRBV12-4	TRBJ1-1	.	TGTGCCAGCAGACGGGACCGGATTAACACTGAAGCTTTCTTT	CASRRDRINTEAFF
.	14	TRBV28	TRBJ2-3	.	TGTGCCAGCAGAGCCCAGAGGGGAGCAGATACGCAGTATTTT	CASRAQRGADTQYF
.	14	TRBV6-5	TRBJ2-3	.	TGTGCCAGCAGTTACGCCAGGTTCACAGATACGCAGTATTTT	CASSYARFTDTQYF